What follows are 21 T cell receptor beta chains derived from one specimen sequenced in a study of blood T cell repertoires in COVID-19. Assay used: immunoSEQ multiplex PCR; TCRdb lists only in-frame clones, some missing. The table lists fewer than 250,000 clones, about nine tenths of them singletons. Input material: PBMCs or T cells enriched from blood (not recorded which). The receptors derive from a woman in her 30s with acute COVID-19.

The chain employs TRBV2 and TRBJ1-1, with 8 nucleotides matching TRBD1. V lost 8 bases, J lost 3 bases, and 8 bases stayed unmatched. This CDR3 has 14 amino acids. Germline CDR1 and CDR2: SNHLY and FYNNEI. DNA for the CDR3: TGTGCCAGCGGCACCGGACAGGGTGACACTGAAGCTTTCTTT. Its protein product is CASGTGQGDTEAFF.

The chain carries TRBV3-1 (or the pseudogene TRBV3-2) and TRBJ2-2; a possible D gene is TRBD1 (6 bases). The V and J ends lost 4 bases and 0 bases respectively, with 18 bases between them. The germline CDR1 and CDR2 sequences are LGHDT and YNNKEL (reference sequence). CDR3 length: 18 residues. CDR3 sequence (DNA): TGTGCCAGCAGCCCCGATCTAAATTCAGGGGCGAACACCGGGGAGCTGTTTTTT. It yields the protein CASSPDLNSGANTGELFF.

The chain couples TRBV10-3 to TRBJ1-2, with 10 bases aligning to TRBD1. Germline lookup yields CDR1 ENHRY and CDR2 SYGVKD. This CDR3 spans 13 amino acids. The ends lost 9 bases at V and 5 bases at J; junction bases unmatched: 6. CDR3 sequence: CAMSRGQGYGYTF. CDR3 sequence (DNA): TGTGCCATGAGCCGGGGACAGGGGTATGGCTACACCTTC.

CDR3 nucleotides: TGCGCCAGCAGCCGGGACAGGGTGATTGACACTGAAGCTTTCTTT. This gives the protein CASSRDRVIDTEAFF. The rearrangement uses TRBV5-1 and TRBJ1-1; 9 bases are shared with TRBD1. Germline V gene sequence: CDR1 SGHRS, CDR2 YFSETQ. Trimming removed 4 bases from V and 3 bases from J; junction bases left unmatched: 7. The CDR3 spans 15 residues.

The chain employs TRBV4-1 and TRBJ1-1; D not certain. The CDR3 covers 14 residues. V lost 0 bases and J 1 base, leaving 6 bases between the germline ends. The germline gives CDR1 MGHRA, CDR2 YSYEKL. In DNA form, the CDR3 reads TGCGCCAGCAGCCAAGACCCGTGGAACACTGAAGCTTTCTTT. Its translation: CASSQDPWNTEAFF.

This chain links TRBV5-6 with TRBJ1-4; D is perhaps TRBD1 (5 bases). The germline gives CDR1 SGHDT, CDR2 YYEEEE. The CDR3 spans 14 residues. V shed 3 bases and J shed 7 bases, with 13 bases lying between them. The CDR3 region has the DNA TGTGCCAGCAGCTCAAAACCCGGGGGTGAAAAACTGTTTTTT. Residues: CASSSKPGGEKLFF.

The rearrangement uses TRBV6-2 or TRBV6-3 and TRBJ1-3, with 7 bases lining up with TRBD1. V shed 4 bases and J 4 bases; nucleotides not matched to a gene: 4. Germline V gene data show CDR1 as MNHEY and CDR2 as SVGEGT. This CDR3 region has 14 residues. This CDR3 is CASSWWTGGNTIYF. As DNA, the CDR3 is TGTGCCAGCAGTTGGTGGACAGGCGGAAACACCATATATTTT.

This clone occurred a few times. This chain uses TRBV19 with TRBJ1-1; D call uncertain. From germline, CDR1 is LNHDA and CDR2 SQIVND (reference sequence). The CDR3 length is 13 residues. V was trimmed by 0 bases and J by 0 bases, leaving 2 bases between them. The CDR3 DNA reads TGTGCCAGTAGTATAGACGTGAACACTGAAGCTTTCTTT. Amino acid sequence: CASSIDVNTEAFF. Using reference TRBV19 and TRBJ1-1 for the parts outside the CDR3, the full variable domain is DGGITQSPKYLFRKEGQNVTLSCEQNLNHDAMYWYRQDPGQGLRLIYYSQIVNDFQKGDIAEGYSVSREKKESFPLTVTSAQKNPTAFYLCASSIDVNTEAFFGQGTRLTVV.

Details on this clone: Compared with germline, one end of the junction differs, possibly owing to a read error. Other DNA sequences in this specimen translate into the identical CDR3. The chain has TRBV7-9 and TRBJ1-1, with D tentatively TRBD1 (6 bases). The CDR3 sequence is 14 residues long. Germline CDR1 is SEHNR and CDR2 is FQNEAQ (reference sequence). The CDR3 coding sequence is TGTGCCAGCAGCCTAGCACAGGGGAACACTGAAGCTTTCTTT. Translation: CASSLAQGNTEAFF.

The chain uses TRBV3-1 (or the pseudogene TRBV3-2) and TRBJ1-2, with 8 bases identical to TRBD1. The CDR3 spans 16 residues. The germline V gene encodes CDR1 LGHDT and CDR2 YNNKEL (reference sequence). With V trimmed by 5 bases and J by 4 bases, 12 bases remained unmatched. CDR3 nucleotide sequence: TGTGCCAGCAGCAGCGGGGCTGGACAGGGAAGCTATGGCTACACCTTC. This sequence encodes CASSSGAGQGSYGYTF.

This clone turned up a few times. This chain joins TRBV24-1 and TRBJ1-1; perhaps TRBD1 as D (5 bases). This CDR3 comprises 13 residues. V was pared by 4 bases and J by 5 bases, with 10 bases between. CDR1 is KGHDR and CDR2 is SFDVKD in the germline V gene. CDR3 sequence (DNA): TGTGCCACCAGTGACCCGGGGGGGACTGAAGCTTTCTTT. The encoded protein is CATSDPGGTEAFF.

The table lists this clone with a few counts. V and J are TRBV12-3 or TRBV12-4 and TRBJ1-6, with a weak D call TRBD1 (6 bases). V lost 5 bases, J lost 12 bases, and 14 bases lay in between. This CDR3 comprises 13 residues. The CDR3 sequence is CASSPGQSLPLHF. The CDR3 region has the DNA TGTGCCAGCAGTCCAGGACAGTCGCTACCCCTCCACTTT.

The chain employs TRBV12-3 or TRBV12-4 and TRBJ2-4; D is unclear. V lost 3 bases and J lost 6, with 9 bases in between. The CDR3 totals 13 residues. The DNA of the CDR3 is TGTGCCAGCAGTTTGTCCCCACTAAACATTCAGTACTTC. It encodes CASSLSPLNIQYF.

The rearrangement links TRBV6-2 or TRBV6-3 to TRBJ2-1; D is undetermined. The CDR3 sequence is 16 residues long. Germline V gene sequence: CDR1 MNHEY, CDR2 SVGEGT. The V end was cut by 2 bases, the J end by 3 bases, with 14 bases between. This CDR3 reads CASSYEFAVRYNEQFF. CDR3 in DNA: TGTGCCAGCAGTTACGAGTTTGCGGTTCGCTACAATGAGCAGTTCTTC.

The chain combines TRBV6-5 with TRBJ1-4; 8 bases align to TRBD1. V trimming: 7 bases; J trimming: 8 bases; junction bases outside the gene matches: 6. Germline-derived CDR1 and CDR2 are MNHEY and SVGAGI. The CDR3 loop spans 13 amino acids. The CDR3 region is CASKTGVREKLFF. In DNA, the CDR3 is TGTGCCAGCAAGACAGGGGTTCGCGAAAAACTGTTTTTT.

The chain uses TRBV5-1 and TRBJ2-7; 9 nucleotides match TRBD2. V was pared by 0 bases and J by 6 bases, with 10 bases of the junction left unmatched. Germline CDR1 and CDR2: SGHRS and YFSETQ. CDR3 length: 16 amino acids. DNA of the CDR3: TGCGCCAGCAGCTTGGATCTAGCGGGGACACGGGGCGAGCAGTACTTC. Encoded protein: CASSLDLAGTRGEQYF.

This chain links TRBV29-1 with TRBJ1-3, with D possibly being TRBD1 (6 bases). V was cut by 6 bases and J by 2 bases, with 14 bases left in between. This CDR3 is 14 amino acids long. Germline V lookup: CDR1 SQVTM, CDR2 ANQGSEA. CDR3 in DNA: TGCAGCGTGACAGGAGAACTTACTGGAAACACCATATATTTT. Its protein product is CSVTGELTGNTIYF.

The genes are TRBV29-1 and TRBJ1-2; 9 positions agree with TRBD1. Germline CDR1 SQVTM, CDR2 ANQGSEA. Trimming cost V 7 bases and J 7 bases; bases outside gene matches: 19. CDR3 length: 16 amino acids. The CDR3 here is CSAGEDRGQPRGGYTF. The CDR3 DNA is TGCAGCGCTGGAGAGGACAGGGGACAGCCCCGGGGTGGCTACACCTTC.

The chain combines TRBV5-1 with TRBJ1-2, with D perhaps TRBD1 (5 bases). This CDR3 has 14 amino acids. Trimming took 0 bases from V and 8 from J, leaving 14 bases between them. CDR1 is SGHRS, CDR2 YFSETQ, per germline. The DNA for the CDR3 is TGCGCCAGCAGCTTGGTAGGGCAGGGTGAAGGCTACACCTTC. Protein: CASSLVGQGEGYTF.

This clone occurred once. This chain uses TRBV9 with TRBJ2-7; 7 nucleotides line up with TRBD1. The CDR3 runs to 16 residues. Unmatched junction bases numbered 11, after V lost 2 bases and J lost 3 bases. Per germline, CDR1 SGDLS and CDR2 YYNGEE. CDR3 protein: CASSVAPGTEVYEQYF. The CDR3 nucleotides read TGTGCCAGCAGCGTTGCCCCCGGGACAGAAGTCTACGAGCAGTACTTC.

The J gene is TRBJ1-6, the V gene TRBV5-6, with 8 bases fitting TRBD1. Looked up from germline, CDR1 is SGHDT and CDR2 is YYEEEE. The ends lost 5 bases at V and 7 bases at J; junction bases unmatched: 5. The CDR3 has 14 residues. In DNA, the CDR3 is TGTGCCAGCAGGCCGGGACAGGTGAATTCACCCCTCCACTTT. Translated, it gives CASRPGQVNSPLHF.